This TCR beta chain derives from a study of shared clonotypes between healthy human individuals. The data were produced by immunoSEQ multiplex PCR, yet TCRdb's version contains in-frame clones alone and is incomplete. In the table there are millions of clones, 93% of which are singletons. Specimen: naive CD4+ T cells from PBMCs. The subset is: CD45RA+ positively selected. The sequence derives from a man younger than 35 in good health. Some clones in this sample may be carry-over from other donors' samples.

DNA of the CDR3: TGTGCCAGCAGCTTAGCAACGGGACTAGCCGGGACCCAGTACTTC. Protein product: CASSLATGLAGTQYF. V gene TRBV7-2 combines with J gene TRBJ2-5; 9 bases are a match to TRBD2. This CDR3 spans 15 amino acids. Per germline, CDR1 SGHTA and CDR2 FQGNSA. V lost 0 bases and J lost 7; bases outside the gene matches: 6.